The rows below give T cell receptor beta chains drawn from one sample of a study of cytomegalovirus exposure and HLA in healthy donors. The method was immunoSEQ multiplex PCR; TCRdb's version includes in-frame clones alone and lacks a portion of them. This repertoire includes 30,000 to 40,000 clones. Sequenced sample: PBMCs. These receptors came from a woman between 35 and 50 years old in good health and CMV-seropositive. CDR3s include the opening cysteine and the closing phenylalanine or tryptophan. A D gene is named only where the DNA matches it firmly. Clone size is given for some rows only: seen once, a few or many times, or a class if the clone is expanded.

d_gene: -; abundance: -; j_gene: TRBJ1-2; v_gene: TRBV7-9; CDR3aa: CASSLTVYGYTF; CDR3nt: TGTGCCAGCAGCTTAACAGTCTATGGCTACACCTTC
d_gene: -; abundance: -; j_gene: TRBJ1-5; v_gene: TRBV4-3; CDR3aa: CASSQGAGWNQPQHF; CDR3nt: TGCGCCAGCAGCCAAGGGGCAGGGTGGAATCAGCCCCAGCATTTT
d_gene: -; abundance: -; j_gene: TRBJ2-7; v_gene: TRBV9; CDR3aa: CASSVGTISYEQYF; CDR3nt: TGTGCCAGCAGCGTAGGGACTATATCCTACGAGCAGTACTTC
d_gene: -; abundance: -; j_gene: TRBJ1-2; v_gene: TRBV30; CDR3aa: CAWSVRGGMYGYTF; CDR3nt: TGTGCCTGGAGTGTCCGGGGGGGAATGTATGGCTACACCTTC
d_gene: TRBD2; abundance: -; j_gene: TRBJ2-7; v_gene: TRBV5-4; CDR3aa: CASSLHPGLAGVEQYF; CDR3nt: TGTGCCAGCAGCCTCCACCCCGGACTAGCGGGAGTCGAGCAGTACTTC
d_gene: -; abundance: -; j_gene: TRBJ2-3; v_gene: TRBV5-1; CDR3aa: CASSLPGGTSTDTQYF; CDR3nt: TGCGCCAGCAGCTTGCCCGGCGGGACTAGCACAGATACGCAGTATTTT
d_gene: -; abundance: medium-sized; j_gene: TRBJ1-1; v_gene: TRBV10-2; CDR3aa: CASSGGGAGEAFF; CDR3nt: TGCGCCAGCTCCGGAGGGGGGGCTGGTGAAGCTTTCTTT
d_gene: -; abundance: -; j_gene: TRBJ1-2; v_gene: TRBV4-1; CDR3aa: CASSRNREGYYGYTF; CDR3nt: TGCGCCAGCAGCCGCAACAGGGAAGGATACTATGGCTACACCTTC
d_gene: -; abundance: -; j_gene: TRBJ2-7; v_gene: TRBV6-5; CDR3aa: CASRIQGGSYEQYF; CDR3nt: TGTGCCAGCAGAATACAGGGGGGGTCCTACGAGCAGTACTTC
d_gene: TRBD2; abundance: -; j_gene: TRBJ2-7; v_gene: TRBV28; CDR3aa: CASSPLAGGPYEQYF; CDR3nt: TGTGCCAGCAGTCCTCTAGCGGGAGGACCCTACGAGCAGTACTTC
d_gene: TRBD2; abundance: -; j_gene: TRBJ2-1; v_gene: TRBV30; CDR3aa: CAWSASREGMWFF; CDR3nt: TGTGCCTGGAGCGCTTCCCGGGAGGGCATGTGGTTCTTC
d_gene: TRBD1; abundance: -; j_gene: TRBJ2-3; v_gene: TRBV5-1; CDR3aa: CASSLGDSAITDTQYF; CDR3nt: TGCGCCAGCAGCTTGGGGGACAGCGCTATCACAGATACGCAGTATTTT
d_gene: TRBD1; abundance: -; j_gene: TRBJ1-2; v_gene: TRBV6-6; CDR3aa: CASSSDRGGYTF; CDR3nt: TGTGCCAGCAGCTCGGACAGGGGAGGATACACCTTC
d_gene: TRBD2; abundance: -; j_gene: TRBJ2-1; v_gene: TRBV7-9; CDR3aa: CASSPWTSGRAENEQFF; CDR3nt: TGTGCCAGCAGCCCCTGGACTAGCGGGAGGGCTGAGAATGAGCAGTTCTTC
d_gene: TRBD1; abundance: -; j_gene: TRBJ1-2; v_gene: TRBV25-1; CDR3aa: CASSLGQGINYGYTF; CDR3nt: TGTGCCAGCAGTTTGGGACAGGGGATTAACTATGGCTACACCTTC
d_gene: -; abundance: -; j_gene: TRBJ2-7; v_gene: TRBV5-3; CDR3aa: CARSFRASRYEQYF; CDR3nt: TGTGCCAGAAGCTTTCGGGCTAGCCGCTACGAGCAGTACTTC
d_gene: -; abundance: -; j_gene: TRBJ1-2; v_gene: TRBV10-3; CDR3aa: CAISGYRDGYTF; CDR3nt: TGTGCCATCAGTGGGTATCGGGATGGCTACACCTTC
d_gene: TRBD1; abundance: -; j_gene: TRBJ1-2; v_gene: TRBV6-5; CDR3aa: CASSLDREAGYTF; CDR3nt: TGTGCCAGCAGTTTAGACAGGGAAGCTGGCTACACCTTC
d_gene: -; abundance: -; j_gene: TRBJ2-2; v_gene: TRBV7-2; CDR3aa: CASSAGLYTGELFF; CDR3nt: TGTGCCAGCAGCGCAGGACTGTACACCGGGGAGCTGTTTTTT
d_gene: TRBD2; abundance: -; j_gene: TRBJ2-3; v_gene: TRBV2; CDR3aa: CASQGLAASDTQYF; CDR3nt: TGTGCCAGCCAGGGACTAGCGGCATCAGATACGCAGTATTTT
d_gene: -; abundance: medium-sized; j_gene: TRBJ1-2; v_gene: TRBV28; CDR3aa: CASSLFLEGYTF; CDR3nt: TGTGCCAGCAGTCTTTTCCTAGAGGGCTACACCTTC
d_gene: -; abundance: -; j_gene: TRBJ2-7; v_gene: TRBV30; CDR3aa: CAWSTDISYEQYF; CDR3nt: TGTGCCTGGTCCACTGACATTTCCTACGAGCAGTACTTC
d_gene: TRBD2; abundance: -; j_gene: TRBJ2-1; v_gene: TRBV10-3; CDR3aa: CAIRGLAGGKDEQFF; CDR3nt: TGTGCCATCAGAGGACTAGCGGGAGGGAAGGATGAGCAGTTCTTC
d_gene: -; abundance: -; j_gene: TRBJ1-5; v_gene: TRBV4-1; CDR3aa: CASSRQGYNQPQHF; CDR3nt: TGCGCCAGCAGCCGTCAGGGTTACAATCAGCCCCAGCATTTT
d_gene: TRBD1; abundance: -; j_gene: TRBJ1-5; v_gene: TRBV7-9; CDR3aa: CASSLDRGQGAYSNQPQHF; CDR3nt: TGTGCCAGCAGCTTAGACAGGGGACAGGGGGCTTATAGCAATCAGCCCCAGCATTTT
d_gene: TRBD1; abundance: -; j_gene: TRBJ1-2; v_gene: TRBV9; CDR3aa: CASSAGILGTGGNYGYTF; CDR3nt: TGTGCCAGCAGCGCAGGGATCCTAGGCACAGGGGGCAACTATGGCTACACCTTC
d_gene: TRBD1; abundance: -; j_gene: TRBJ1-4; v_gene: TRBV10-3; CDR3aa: CAISESGRGQSGEKLFF; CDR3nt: TGTGCCATCAGTGAGTCAGGCAGGGGGCAGTCGGGTGAAAAACTGTTTTTT
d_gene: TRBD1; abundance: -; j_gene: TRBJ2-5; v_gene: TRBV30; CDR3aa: CAWSAGQDETQYF; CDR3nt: TGTGCCTGGAGCGCTGGACAGGATGAGACCCAGTACTTC
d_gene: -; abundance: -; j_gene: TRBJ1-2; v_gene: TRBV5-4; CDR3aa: CASSSSRGNEIPYGYTF; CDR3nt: TGTGCCAGCAGCTCCTCCAGGGGAAATGAAATTCCCTATGGCTACACCTTC
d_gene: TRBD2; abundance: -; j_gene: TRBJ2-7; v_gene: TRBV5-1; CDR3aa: CASSLALAGGTGEQYF; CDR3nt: TGCGCCAGCAGCTTGGCCCTAGCGGGAGGGACTGGCGAGCAGTACTTC
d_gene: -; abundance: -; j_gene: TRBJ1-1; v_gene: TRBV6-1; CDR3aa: CASTGGPDTEAFF; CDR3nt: TGTGCCAGCACGGGGGGGCCTGACACTGAAGCTTTCTTT
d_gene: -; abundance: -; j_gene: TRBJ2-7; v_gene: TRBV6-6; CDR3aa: CASSYAGRYEQYF; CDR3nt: TGTGCCAGCAGTTACGCGGGAAGATACGAGCAGTACTTC
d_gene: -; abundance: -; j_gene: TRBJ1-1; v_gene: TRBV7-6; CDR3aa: CASSKTGNTEAFF; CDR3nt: TGTGCCAGCAGCAAGACAGGGAACACTGAAGCTTTCTTT
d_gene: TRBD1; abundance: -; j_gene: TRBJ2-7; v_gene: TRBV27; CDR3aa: CASSLSVTGSYEQYF; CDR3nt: TGTGCCAGCAGTTTATCCGTGACAGGGTCCTACGAGCAGTACTTC
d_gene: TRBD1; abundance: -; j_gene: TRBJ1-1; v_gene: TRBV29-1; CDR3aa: CSVGRQGALGTEAFF; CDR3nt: TGCAGCGTTGGGAGGCAGGGGGCGTTAGGCACTGAAGCTTTCTTT
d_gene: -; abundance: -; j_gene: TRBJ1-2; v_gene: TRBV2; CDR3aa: CASTPQGSYGYTF; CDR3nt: TGTGCCAGCACCCCACAGGGCTCTTATGGCTACACCTTC
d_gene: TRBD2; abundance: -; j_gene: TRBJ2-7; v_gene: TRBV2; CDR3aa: CASSGTSGTEQYF; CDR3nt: TGTGCCAGCAGTGGGACTAGCGGGACCGAGCAGTACTTC
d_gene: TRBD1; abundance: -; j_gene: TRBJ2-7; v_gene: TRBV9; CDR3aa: CASSVRDRYLVRYEQYF; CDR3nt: TGTGCCAGCAGCGTCCGGGACAGGTACCTAGTTAGGTACGAGCAGTACTTC
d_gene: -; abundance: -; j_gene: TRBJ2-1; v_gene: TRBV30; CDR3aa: CAWRLNYYNEQFF; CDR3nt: TGTGCCTGGAGACTTAACTACTACAATGAGCAGTTCTTC
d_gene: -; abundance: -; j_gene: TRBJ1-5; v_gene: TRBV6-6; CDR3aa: CASSSYGNQPQHF; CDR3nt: TGTGCCAGCAGTTCATACGGGAATCAGCCCCAGCATTTT
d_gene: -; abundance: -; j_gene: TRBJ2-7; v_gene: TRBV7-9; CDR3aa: CASSLDGAQGYEQYF; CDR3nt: TGTGCCAGCAGCTTAGATGGGGCGCAGGGGTACGAGCAGTACTTC
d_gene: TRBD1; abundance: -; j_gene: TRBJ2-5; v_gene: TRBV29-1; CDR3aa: CSVQGASRETQYF; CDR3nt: TGCAGCGTACAGGGGGCTAGTAGGGAGACCCAGTACTTC
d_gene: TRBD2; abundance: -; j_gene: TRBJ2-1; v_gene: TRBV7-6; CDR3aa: CASSPHGTSGNNEQFF; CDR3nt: TGTGCCAGCAGCCCACACGGGACTAGCGGGAACAATGAGCAGTTCTTC
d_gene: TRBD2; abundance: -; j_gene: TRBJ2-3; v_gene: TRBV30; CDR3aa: CAGSGPSGRTDTQYF; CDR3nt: TGTGCCGGGAGTGGGCCTAGCGGTCGCACAGATACGCAGTATTTT
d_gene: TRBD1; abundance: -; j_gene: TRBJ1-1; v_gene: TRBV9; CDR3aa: CASSVEEGAVTEAFF; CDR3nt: TGTGCCAGCAGCGTAGAGGAGGGGGCTGTTACTGAAGCTTTCTTT
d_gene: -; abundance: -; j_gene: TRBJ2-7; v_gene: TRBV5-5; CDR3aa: CASSLVSRPGSYEQYF; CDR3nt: TGTGCCAGCAGCTTGGTCTCCCGCCCGGGCTCCTACGAGCAGTACTTC
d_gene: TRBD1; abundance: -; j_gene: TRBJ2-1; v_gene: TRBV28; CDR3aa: CASSAGGAEPNEQFF; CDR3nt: TGTGCCAGCAGCGCAGGGGGCGCTGAACCCAATGAGCAGTTCTTC
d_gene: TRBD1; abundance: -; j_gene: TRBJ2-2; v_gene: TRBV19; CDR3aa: CASSIQGATGELFF; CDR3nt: TGTGCCAGTAGTATACAGGGGGCCACCGGGGAGCTGTTTTTT
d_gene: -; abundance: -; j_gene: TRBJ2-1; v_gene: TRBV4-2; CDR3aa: CASSQDWGGLYNEQFF; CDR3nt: TGTGCCAGCAGCCAAGACTGGGGGGGCCTCTACAATGAGCAGTTCTTC
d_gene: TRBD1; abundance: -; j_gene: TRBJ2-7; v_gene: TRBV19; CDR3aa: CASSTTGVYEQYF; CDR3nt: TGTGCCAGTAGTACGACAGGGGTCTACGAGCAGTACTTC
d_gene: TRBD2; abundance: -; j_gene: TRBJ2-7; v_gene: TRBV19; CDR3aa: CASSIMGTSGRFAYEQYF; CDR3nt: TGTGCCAGTAGTATAATGGGGACTAGCGGGAGGTTTGCGTACGAGCAGTACTTC
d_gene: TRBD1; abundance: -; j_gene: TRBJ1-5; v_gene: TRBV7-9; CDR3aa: CASSLGQGFQPQHF; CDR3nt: TGTGCCAGCAGCTTGGGACAGGGATTTCAGCCCCAGCATTTT
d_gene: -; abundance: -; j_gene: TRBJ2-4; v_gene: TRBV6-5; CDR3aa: CASSYRGGQGNIQYF; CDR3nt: TGTGCCAGCAGTTACCGGGGGGGACAGGGAAACATTCAGTACTTC
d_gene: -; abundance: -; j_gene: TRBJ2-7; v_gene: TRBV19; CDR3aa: CASSYDLGAPYEQYF; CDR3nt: TGTGCCAGTAGTTATGACCTAGGGGCGCCCTACGAGCAGTACTTC